What follows describes a single T cell receptor (beta chain). Its antigen is currently unknown. PCR was performed using 60 Vbeta and 13 Jbeta primers. The data were produced by immunoSEQ multiplex PCR, yet TCRdb's version contains in-frame clones alone and is incomplete. The data hold 100,000 to 150,000 clones, with roughly 80% observed a single time. This entry comes from a study of cytomegalovirus exposure and HLA in healthy donors. Regarding the study as a whole: Immune exposure information comprised only CMV serostatus.

This TCR derives from a woman in her thirties or forties in good health and CMV-seropositive. The sequencing input was PBMCs.

The CDR3 DNA reads TGTGCCAGCACCGAGGGGGCAGCGAACACTGAAGCTTTCTTT. This codes for CASTEGAANTEAFF. V is TRBV6-1 and J is TRBJ1-1; TRBD1 agrees at 7 bases. V shed 7 bases, J shed 1 base, and the junction held 6 bases outside the gene matches. Germline V CDR1 and CDR2: MNHNS, SASEGT. This CDR3 spans 14 amino acids.